This T cell receptor beta chain was observed in a study of blood T cells in healthy people across ages. Through a sample-barcoded 5' primer and a J-beta primer mix, a second PCR was run for roughly 7 to 12 cycles. TCRdb re-called the 5' RACE reads with MiXCR, one entry per CDR3 protein. Among around 1,000,000 distinct CDR3 sequences, around 27% were seen once, and the ten largest hold about 0.69%. This clonotype has a handful of counts. The CDR3 runs 14 residues. V lost 5 bases to trimming and J lost 1 base, with 14 bases between them. Germline CDR1 DFQATT, CDR2 SNEGSKA (reference sequence). These sequences were also reported in another study, on T cells of mothers and their children.

V is TRBV20-1 and J is TRBJ1-1; no firm D call. This receptor was obtained from a girl aged 2 to 10 in good health. The sequencing sample was made of blood. DNA for the CDR3: TGCAGTGCTCAGAGTTTGGCAACGAACACTGAAGCTTTCTTT. This gives the protein CSAQSLATNTEAFF.